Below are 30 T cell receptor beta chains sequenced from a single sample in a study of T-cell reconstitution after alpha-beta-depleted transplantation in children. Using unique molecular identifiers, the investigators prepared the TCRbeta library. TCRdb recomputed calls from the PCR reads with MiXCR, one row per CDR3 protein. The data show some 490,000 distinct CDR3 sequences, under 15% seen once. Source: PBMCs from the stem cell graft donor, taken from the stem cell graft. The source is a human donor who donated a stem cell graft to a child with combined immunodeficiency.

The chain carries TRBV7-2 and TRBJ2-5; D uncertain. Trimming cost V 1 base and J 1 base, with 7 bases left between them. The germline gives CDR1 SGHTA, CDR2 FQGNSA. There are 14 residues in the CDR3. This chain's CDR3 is CASSLEARQETQYF. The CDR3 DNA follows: TGTGCCAGCAGCTTAGAGGCGCGCCAAGAGACCCAGTACTTC. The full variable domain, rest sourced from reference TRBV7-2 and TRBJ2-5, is GAGVSQSPSNKVTEKGKDVELRCDPISGHTALYWYRQSLGQGLEFLIYFQGNSAPDKSGLPSDRFSAERTGGSVSTLTIQRTQQEDSAVYLCASSLEARQETQYFGPGTRLLVL.

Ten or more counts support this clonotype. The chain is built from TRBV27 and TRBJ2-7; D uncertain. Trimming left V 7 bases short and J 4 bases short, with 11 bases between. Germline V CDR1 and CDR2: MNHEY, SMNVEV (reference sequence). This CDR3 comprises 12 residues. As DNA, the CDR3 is TGTGCCAGCACCGCCCTAGGGTACGAGCAGTACTTC. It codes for CASTALGYEQYF.

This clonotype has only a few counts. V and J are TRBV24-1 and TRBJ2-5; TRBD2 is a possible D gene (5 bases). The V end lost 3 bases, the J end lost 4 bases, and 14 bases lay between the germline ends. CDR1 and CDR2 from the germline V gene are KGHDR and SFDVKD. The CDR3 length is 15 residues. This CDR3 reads CATSDTTRFPETQYF. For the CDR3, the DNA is TGTGCCACCAGTGATACTACTAGGTTTCCAGAGACCCAGTACTTC.

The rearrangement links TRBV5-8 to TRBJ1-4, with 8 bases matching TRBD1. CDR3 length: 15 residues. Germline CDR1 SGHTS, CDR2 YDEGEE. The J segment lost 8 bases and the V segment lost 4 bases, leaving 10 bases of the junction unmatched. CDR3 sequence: CASSELGQAREKLFF. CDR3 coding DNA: TGTGCCAGCAGCGAATTGGGACAGGCTCGAGAAAAACTGTTTTTT.

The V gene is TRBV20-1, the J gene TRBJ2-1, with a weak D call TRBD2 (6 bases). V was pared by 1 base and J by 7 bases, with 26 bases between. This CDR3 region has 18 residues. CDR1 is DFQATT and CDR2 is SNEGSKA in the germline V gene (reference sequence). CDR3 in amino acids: CSARASLGGATMRNEQFF. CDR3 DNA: TGCAGTGCTAGAGCTTCCTTGGGCGGGGCTACCATGAGGAATGAGCAGTTCTTC.

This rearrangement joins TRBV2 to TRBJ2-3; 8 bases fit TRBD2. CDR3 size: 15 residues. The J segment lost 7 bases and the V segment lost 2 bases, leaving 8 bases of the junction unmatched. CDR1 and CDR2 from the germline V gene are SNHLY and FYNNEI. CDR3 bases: TGTGCCAGCAGTGAATCCAAGCGGGGGCATAATACGCAGTATTTT. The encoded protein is CASSESKRGHNTQYF.

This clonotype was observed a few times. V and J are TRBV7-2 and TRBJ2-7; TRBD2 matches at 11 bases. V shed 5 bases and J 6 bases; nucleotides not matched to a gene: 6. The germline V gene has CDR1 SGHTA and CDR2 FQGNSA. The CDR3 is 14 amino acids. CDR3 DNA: TGTGCCAGCAGCATTGGACTAGCGGGTGGCGAGCAGTACTTC. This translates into CASSIGLAGGEQYF. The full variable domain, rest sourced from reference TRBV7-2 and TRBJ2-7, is GAGVSQSPSNKVTEKGKDVELRCDPISGHTALYWYRQSLGQGLEFLIYFQGNSAPDKSGLPSDRFSAERTGGSVSTLTIQRTQQEDSAVYLCASSIGLAGGEQYFGPGTRLTVT.

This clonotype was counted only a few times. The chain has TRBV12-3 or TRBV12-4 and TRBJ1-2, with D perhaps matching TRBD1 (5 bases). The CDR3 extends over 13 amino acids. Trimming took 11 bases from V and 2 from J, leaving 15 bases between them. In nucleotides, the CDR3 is TGTGCCGGGGGGGATACGGCAAACTATGGCTACACCTTC. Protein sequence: CAGGDTANYGYTF.

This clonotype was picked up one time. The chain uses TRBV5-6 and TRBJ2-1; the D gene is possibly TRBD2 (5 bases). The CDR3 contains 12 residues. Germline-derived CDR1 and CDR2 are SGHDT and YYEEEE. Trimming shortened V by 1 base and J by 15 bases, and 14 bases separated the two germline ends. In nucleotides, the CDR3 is TGTGCCAGCAGCTTGAGGTCTTCTAGCTGGTTCTTC. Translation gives CASSLRSSSWFF. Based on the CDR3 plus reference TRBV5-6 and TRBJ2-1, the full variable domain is DAGVTQSPTHLIKTRGQQVTLRCSPKSGHDTVSWYQQALGQGPQFIFQYYEEEERQRGNFPDRFSGHQFPNYSSELNVNALLLGDSALYLCASSLRSSSWFFGPGTRLTVL.

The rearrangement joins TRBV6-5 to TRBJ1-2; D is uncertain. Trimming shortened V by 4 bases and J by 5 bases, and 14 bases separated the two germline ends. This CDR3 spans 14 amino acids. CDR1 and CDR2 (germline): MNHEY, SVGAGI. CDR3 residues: CASSSRTLGYGYTF. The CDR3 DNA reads TGTGCCAGCAGTTCCAGGACTCTAGGTTATGGCTACACCTTC.

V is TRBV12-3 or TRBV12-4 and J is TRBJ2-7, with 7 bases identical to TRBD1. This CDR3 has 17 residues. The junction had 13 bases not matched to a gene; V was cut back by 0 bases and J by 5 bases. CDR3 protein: CASSLAGWTGVGDEQYF. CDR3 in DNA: TGTGCCAGCAGTTTAGCGGGGTGGACAGGAGTTGGAGACGAGCAGTACTTC.

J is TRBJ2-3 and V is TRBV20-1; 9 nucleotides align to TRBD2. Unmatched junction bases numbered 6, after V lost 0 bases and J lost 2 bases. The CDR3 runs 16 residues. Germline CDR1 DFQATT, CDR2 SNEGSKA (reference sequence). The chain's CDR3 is CSARDGLAGLTDTQYF. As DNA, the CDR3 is TGCAGTGCTAGAGATGGGCTAGCGGGACTCACAGATACGCAGTATTTT.

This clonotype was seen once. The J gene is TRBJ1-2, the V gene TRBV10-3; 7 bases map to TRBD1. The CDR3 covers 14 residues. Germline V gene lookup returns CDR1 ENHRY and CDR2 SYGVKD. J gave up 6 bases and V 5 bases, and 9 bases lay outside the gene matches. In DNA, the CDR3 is TGTGCCATCAGTTCGGCGACAGGGACCCATGGCTACACCTTC. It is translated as CAISSATGTHGYTF.

The CDR3: CASSFDKEDTQYF. CDR3 in DNA: TGTGCCAGCAGTTTCGACAAGGAGGATACGCAGTATTTT. This chain links TRBV11-3 with TRBJ2-3; D gene uncertain. Germline CDR1 SGHNT, CDR2 YENEEA. There are 13 residues in the CDR3. V was pared by 6 bases and J by 6 bases, with 13 bases between.

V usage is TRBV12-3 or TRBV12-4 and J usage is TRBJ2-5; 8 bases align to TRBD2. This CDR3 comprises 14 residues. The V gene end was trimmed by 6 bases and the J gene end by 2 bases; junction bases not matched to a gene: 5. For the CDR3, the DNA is TGTGCCAGCAGCCAAATAGCGGGGCAAGAGACCCAGTACTTC. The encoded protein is CASSQIAGQETQYF.

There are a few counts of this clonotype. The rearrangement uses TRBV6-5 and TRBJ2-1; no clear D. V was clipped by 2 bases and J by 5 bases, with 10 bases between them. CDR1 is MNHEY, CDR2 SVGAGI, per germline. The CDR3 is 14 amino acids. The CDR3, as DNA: TGTGCCAGCAGTTACGGGTTTGGTGACAATGAGCAGTTCTTC. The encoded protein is CASSYGFGDNEQFF.

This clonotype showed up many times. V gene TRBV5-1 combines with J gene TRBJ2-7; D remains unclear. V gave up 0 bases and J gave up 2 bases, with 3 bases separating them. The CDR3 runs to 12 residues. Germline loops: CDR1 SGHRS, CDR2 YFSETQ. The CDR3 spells CASSLDTYEQYF. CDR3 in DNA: TGCGCCAGCAGCTTGGACACCTACGAGCAGTACTTC.

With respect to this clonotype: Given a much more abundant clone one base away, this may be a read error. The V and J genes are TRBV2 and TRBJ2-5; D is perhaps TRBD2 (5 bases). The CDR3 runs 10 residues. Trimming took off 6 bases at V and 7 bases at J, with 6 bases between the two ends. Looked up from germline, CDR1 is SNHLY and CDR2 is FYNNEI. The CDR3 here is CASSRGTQYF. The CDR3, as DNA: TGTGCCAGCAGCCGGGGGACCCAGTACTTC.

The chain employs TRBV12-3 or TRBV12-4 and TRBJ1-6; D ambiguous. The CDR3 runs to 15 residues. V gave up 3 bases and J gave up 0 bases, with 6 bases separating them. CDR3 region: CASSFVSSYNSPLHF. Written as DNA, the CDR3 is TGTGCCAGCAGTTTCGTTAGCTCCTATAATTCACCCCTCCACTTT.

The CDR3 region is CASSYARGDQPQHF. The CDR3 DNA sequence: TGTGCCAGCAGTTACGCCAGGGGGGATCAGCCCCAGCATTTT. J is TRBJ1-5 and V is TRBV6-5; 7 bases align to TRBD1. Trimming removed 2 bases from V and 5 bases from J; junction bases left unmatched: 3. Germline V lookup: CDR1 MNHEY, CDR2 SVGAGI. The CDR3 is 14 amino acids.

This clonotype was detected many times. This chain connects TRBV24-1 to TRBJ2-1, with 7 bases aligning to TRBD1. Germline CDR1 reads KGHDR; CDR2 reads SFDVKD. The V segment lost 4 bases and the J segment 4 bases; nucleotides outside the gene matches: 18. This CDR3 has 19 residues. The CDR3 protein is CATSDPGTEPMVGYNEQFF. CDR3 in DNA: TGTGCCACCAGTGACCCCGGGACAGAGCCTATGGTTGGATACAATGAGCAGTTCTTC.

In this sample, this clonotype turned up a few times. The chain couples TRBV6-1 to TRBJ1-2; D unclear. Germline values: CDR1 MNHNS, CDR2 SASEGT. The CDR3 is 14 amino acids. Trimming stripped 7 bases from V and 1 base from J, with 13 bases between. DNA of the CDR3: TGTGCCAGCACTGCCGCCACAGATAACTATGGCTACACCTTC. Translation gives CASTAATDNYGYTF.

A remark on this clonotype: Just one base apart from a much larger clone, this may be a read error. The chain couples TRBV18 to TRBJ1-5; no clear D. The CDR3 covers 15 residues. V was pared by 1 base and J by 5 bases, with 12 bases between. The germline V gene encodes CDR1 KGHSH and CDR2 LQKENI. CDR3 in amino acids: CASSPRAVGDQPQHF. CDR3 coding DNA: TGTGCCAGCTCACCACGGGCGGTAGGAGATCAGCCCCAGCATTTT. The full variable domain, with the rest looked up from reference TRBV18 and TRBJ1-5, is NAGVMQNPRHLVRRRGQEARLRCSPMKGHSHVYWYRQLPEEGLKFMVYLQKENIIDESGMPKERFSAEFPKEGPSILRIQQVVRGDSAAYFCASSPRAVGDQPQHFGDGTRLSIL.

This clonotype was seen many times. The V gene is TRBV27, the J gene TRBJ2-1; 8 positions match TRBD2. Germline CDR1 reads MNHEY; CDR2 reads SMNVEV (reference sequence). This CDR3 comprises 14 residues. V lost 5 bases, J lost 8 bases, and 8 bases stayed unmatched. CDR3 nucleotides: TGTGCCAGCAGTCCCGGGACTAGAGCGTATGAGCAGTTCTTC. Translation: CASSPGTRAYEQFF.

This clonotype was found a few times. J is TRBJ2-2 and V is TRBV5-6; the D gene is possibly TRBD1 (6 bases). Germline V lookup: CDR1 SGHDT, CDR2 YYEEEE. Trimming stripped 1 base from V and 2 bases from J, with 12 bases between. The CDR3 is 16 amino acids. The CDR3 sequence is CASSLPGHRNTGELFF. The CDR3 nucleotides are TGTGCCAGCAGCTTGCCGGGACACAGAAACACCGGGGAGCTGTTTTTT.

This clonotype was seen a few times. DNA of the CDR3: TGTGCCAGCAGCCCAAGGGGGAGTCTAGATACGCAGTATTTT. Amino acid sequence: CASSPRGSLDTQYF. The gene calls are TRBV3-1 and TRBJ2-3, with D possibly matching TRBD1 (6 bases). Germline CDR1 and CDR2: LGHDT and YNNKEL (reference sequence). This CDR3 has 14 amino acids. V dropped 4 bases and J dropped 5 bases, with 13 bases sitting between them.

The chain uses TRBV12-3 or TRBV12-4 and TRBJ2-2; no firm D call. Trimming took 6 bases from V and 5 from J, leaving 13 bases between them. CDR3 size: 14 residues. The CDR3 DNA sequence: TGTGCCAGCAGCTCCGTGGTTGGGACCGGGGAGCTGTTTTTT. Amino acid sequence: CASSSVVGTGELFF.

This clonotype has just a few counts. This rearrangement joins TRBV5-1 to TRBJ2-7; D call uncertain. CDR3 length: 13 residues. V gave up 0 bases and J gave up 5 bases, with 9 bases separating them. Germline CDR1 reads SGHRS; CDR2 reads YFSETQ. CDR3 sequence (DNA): TGCGCCAGCAGCTTGGATGTGGGCGACGAGCAGTACTTC. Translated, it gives CASSLDVGDEQYF. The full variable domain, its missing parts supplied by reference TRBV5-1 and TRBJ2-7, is KAGVTQTPRYLIKTRGQQVTLSCSPISGHRSVSWYQQTPGQGLQFLFEYFSETQRNKGNFPGRFSGRQFSNSRSEMNVSTLELGDSALYLCASSLDVGDEQYFGPGTRLTVT.

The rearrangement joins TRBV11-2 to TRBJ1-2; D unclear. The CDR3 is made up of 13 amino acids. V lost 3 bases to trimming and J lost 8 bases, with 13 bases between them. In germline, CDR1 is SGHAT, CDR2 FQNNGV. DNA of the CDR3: TGTGCCAGCAGCTTGGTTGTATATGGAGGCTACACCTTC. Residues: CASSLVVYGGYTF.

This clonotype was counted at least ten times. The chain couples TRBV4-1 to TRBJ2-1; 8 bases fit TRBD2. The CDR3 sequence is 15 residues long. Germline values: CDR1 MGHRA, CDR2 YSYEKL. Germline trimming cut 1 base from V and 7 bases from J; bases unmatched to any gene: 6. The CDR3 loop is CASSQGWGLGNEQFF. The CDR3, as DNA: TGCGCCAGCAGCCAAGGTTGGGGACTAGGGAATGAGCAGTTCTTC.